This T cell receptor beta chain was sequenced for a study of shared clonotypes between healthy human individuals. CD45RO-negative CD8 cells positively selected for CCR7 made up the naive population, which excluded terminally differentiated effector memory CD45RA+ cells. From germline, CDR1 is SGHAT and CDR2 FQNNGV. The V gene end was trimmed by 8 bases and the J gene end by 2 bases; junction bases not matched to a gene: 3. CDR3 length equals 14 residues. Sequencing used immunoSEQ multiplex PCR; TCRdb keeps in-frame clones, though not all of them. This table has about 2 million clones, roughly 95% appearing once.

This chain connects TRBV11-2 to TRBJ2-1; 10 bases map to TRBD2. The sample was naive CD8+ T cells sorted from blood. This receptor was identified in a man aged 18-30 years in good health. In DNA, the CDR3 is TGTGCCAGCGATAGCGGGGGGACCTACAATGAGCAGTTCTTC. The encoded protein is CASDSGGTYNEQFF.